This T cell receptor beta chain was sequenced in a study of regulatory T cells in long-lasting Graves disease. This clonotype was counted at least ten times. Trimming cost V 2 bases and J 1 base; bases outside gene matches: 7. There are 18 residues in the CDR3. With iRepertoire HTBI primers and Arm-PCR of CDR3 regions, TCR beta libraries were built. In TCRdb, the multiplex PCR reads were re-called with MiXCR into one record per CDR3 protein. Of 300,000 to 500,000 distinct CDR3 sequences listed, more than 20% are singletons. As for time point: persistent/refractory GD, antithyroid drugs over 5 years with positive TRAb. PBMC RNA was the source of the TCR library.

The sequenced sample was peripheral blood mononuclear cells (PBMCs), obtained when the disease was refractory, from a patient treated with antithyroid drugs. V gene TRBV12-3 or TRBV12-4 combines with J gene TRBJ2-2; TRBD2 aligns across 10 bases. The clonotype comes from a female donor with Graves disease. The CDR3 spells CASSLTASGSRNTGELFF. CDR3 nucleotides: TGTGCCAGCAGTTTAACGGCTAGCGGGAGTCGGAACACCGGGGAGCTGTTTTTT.